The 13 T cell receptor beta chains below come from one sample, sequenced in a study of OX40 agonist ivuxolimab in advanced cancers. Some clones are missing from TCRdb's copy, which holds only in-frame ones; the method was immunoSEQ multiplex PCR. The sample contains tens of thousands of clones, around nine tenths of which appear only once. Sequencing was performed on CD4+ or CD8+ T cells sorted from blood, taken in a trial of the OX40 agonist ivuxolimab. Receptor source: an adult with an advanced solid tumor such as melanoma, head and neck, liver or kidney cancer.

The chain carries TRBV11-2 and TRBJ2-7; 7 bases match TRBD1. Trimming at V came to 0 bases and at J to 3 bases, leaving 8 bases not matched to a gene. CDR3 length: 16 residues. CDR1 is SGHAT, CDR2 FQNNGV, per germline. CDR3 sequence: CASSLDPGQVFYEQYF. CDR3 nucleotides: TGTGCCAGCAGCTTAGATCCCGGACAGGTCTTCTACGAGCAGTACTTC.

The J gene is TRBJ2-3, the V gene TRBV7-8; D gene uncertain. V was pared by 3 bases and J by 3 bases, with 16 bases between. Per the germline V gene, CDR1 is SGHVS and CDR2 is FQNEAQ. CDR3 length: 16 amino acids. The CDR3: CASSFYYDHRTDTQYF. In DNA form, the CDR3 reads TGTGCCAGCAGCTTTTACTACGACCACCGAACAGATACGCAGTATTTT.

The V and J genes are TRBV7-9 and TRBJ2-5, with 10 bases fitting TRBD2. The V segment lost 6 bases and the J segment 3 bases; nucleotides outside the gene matches: 4. The germline gives CDR1 SEHNR, CDR2 FQNEAQ (reference sequence). This CDR3 spans 14 amino acids. The CDR3 is CASSRTSGEETQYF. CDR3 coding DNA: TGTGCCAGCAGTCGGACTAGCGGAGAAGAGACCCAGTACTTC.

The V gene is TRBV6-5, the J gene TRBJ1-3; no definite D call. CDR3 size: 12 residues. V was cut by 6 bases and J by 2 bases, with 5 bases left in between. In germline, CDR1 is MNHEY, CDR2 SVGAGI. The CDR3 region is CASREAGNTIYF. CDR3 nucleotides: TGTGCCAGCAGGGAGGCTGGAAACACCATATATTTT.

The chain links TRBV7-6 to TRBJ2-1, with 7 bases matching TRBD2. V lost 1 base and J lost 2; bases outside the gene matches: 2. CDR3 length: 15 amino acids. Germline values: CDR1 SGHVS, CDR2 FNYEAQ. The DNA of the CDR3 is TGTGCCAGCAGCTTAGTCGCGGGAGCCTACAATGAGCAGTTCTTC. This codes for CASSLVAGAYNEQFF.

The rearrangement joins TRBV15 to TRBJ1-1; D unclear. Germline V lookup: CDR1 LNHNV, CDR2 YYDKDF (reference sequence). CDR3 length: 12 residues. V was cut by 3 bases and J by 6 bases, with 8 bases left in between. The CDR3 loop reads CATSRGISEAFF. The CDR3, as DNA: TGTGCCACCAGCAGGGGGATTTCTGAAGCTTTCTTT.

The chain joins TRBV7-8 to TRBJ1-4; 8 bases fit TRBD1. V lost 6 bases and J lost 8; bases outside the gene matches: 8. CDR3 length equals 14 residues. Germline V CDR1 and CDR2: SGHVS, FQNEAQ. CDR3 coding DNA: TGTGCCAGCAGTCGGACAGGGTTTTTGGAAAAACTGTTTTTT. Amino acid sequence: CASSRTGFLEKLFF.

This chain uses TRBV7-2 with TRBJ2-3, with a weak D call TRBD2 (5 bases). The germline CDR1 and CDR2 sequences are SGHTA and FQGNSA. CDR3 length: 15 residues. Trimming cost V 4 bases and J 3 bases, with 14 bases left between them. The CDR3 coding sequence is TGTGCCAGCAGCTCGACGGGAACGGTTACAGATACGCAGTATTTT. This sequence encodes CASSSTGTVTDTQYF. The variable domain in full, completed from reference TRBV7-2 and TRBJ2-3, reads GAGVSQSPSNKVTEKGKDVELRCDPISGHTALYWYRQSLGQGLEFLIYFQGNSAPDKSGLPSDRFSAERTGGSVSTLTIQRTQQEDSAVYLCASSSTGTVTDTQYFGPGTRLTVL.

J is TRBJ2-1 and V is TRBV7-9; TRBD1 matches 8 bases. This CDR3 comprises 15 residues. The V gene's germline CDR1 is SEHNR and CDR2 FQNEAQ (reference sequence). Trimming cost V 3 bases and J 0 bases; bases outside gene matches: 1. CDR3 loop: CASSFGQGSYNEQFF. The CDR3, as DNA: TGTGCCAGCAGCTTCGGACAGGGCTCCTACAATGAGCAGTTCTTC.

The chain joins TRBV5-1 to TRBJ1-3; 7 bases are a match to TRBD1. The CDR3 extends over 15 amino acids. The germline gives CDR1 SGHRS, CDR2 YFSETQ. J was trimmed by 2 bases and V by 0 bases; bases with no gene match: 2. CDR3 sequence reads: CASSLGDSTGNTIYF. CDR3 in DNA: TGCGCCAGCAGCTTGGGGGACAGCACTGGAAACACCATATATTTT.

This clone has a handful of counts. The CDR3 DNA sequence: TGCGCCAGCAGCCATAGCGGGGGGGACGAGCAGTACTTC. Protein product: CASSHSGGDEQYF. The chain is built from TRBV4-1 and TRBJ2-7; 11 bases are a match to TRBD2. V was pared by 3 bases and J by 5 bases, with 0 bases of the junction left unmatched. From germline, CDR1 is MGHRA and CDR2 YSYEKL. The length of the CDR3 is 13 residues.

This chain uses TRBV9 with TRBJ2-3, with a weak D call TRBD2 (7 bases). CDR1 and CDR2 from the germline V gene are SGDLS and YYNGEE. The CDR3 length is 14 residues. V lost 0 bases and J lost 6, with 11 bases in between. The CDR3 region is CASSVDGGLDTQYF. The CDR3, as DNA: TGTGCCAGCAGCGTAGACGGGGGGCTGGATACGCAGTATTTT.

Only one count was recorded for this clone. The chain carries TRBV7-6 and TRBJ1-5; no clear D. With 3 bases removed from V and 4 bases from J, the gap between germline ends came to 7 bases. Germline V gives CDR1 SGHVS, CDR2 FNYEAQ. This CDR3 contains 13 residues. The CDR3 sequence: CASSFNSNQPQHF. The CDR3 DNA follows: TGTGCCAGCAGCTTCAACTCGAATCAGCCCCAGCATTTT.